This passage covers 13 T cell receptor beta chains from one sample sequenced in a study of blood T cell repertoires in COVID-19. Sequencing used immunoSEQ multiplex PCR; TCRdb keeps in-frame clones, though not all of them. The table includes 450,000 to 600,000 clones, around 90% detected once. The sequenced sample consisted of PBMCs or T cells enriched from blood (not recorded which). Receptors originate from a woman under 30 who had recovered from COVID-19.

About this clone itself: The limits of the CDR3 on the DNA are not certain, so only TCRdb's listed CDR3 is given. The chain recombines TRBV15 with TRBJ2-7; the DNA was not compared with TRBD1, the D call given in the table. The germline V gene has CDR1 LNHNV and CDR2 YYDKDF (reference sequence). Both ends counted, the CDR3 spans 14 residues. This CDR3 is CATSILGAAYEQYF.

The chain carries TRBV7-3 and TRBJ2-2, with D uncertain. Per the germline V gene, CDR1 is SGHTA and CDR2 is FQGTGA. The CDR3 spans 13 residues. Trimming shortened V by 2 bases and J by 6 bases, and 7 bases separated the two germline ends. CDR3 loop: CASSLADPGELFF. CDR3 bases: TGTGCCAGCAGCTTAGCGGATCCCGGGGAGCTGTTTTTT.

The rearrangement joins TRBV2 to TRBJ2-5, with 12 bases matching TRBD2. The CDR3 runs 16 residues. The germline V gene encodes CDR1 SNHLY and CDR2 FYNNEI. The V segment lost 8 bases and the J segment 1 base; nucleotides outside the gene matches: 8. This CDR3 is CASHLGLAGSQETQYF. The CDR3 DNA follows: TGTGCCAGCCACCTCGGACTAGCGGGGTCCCAAGAGACCCAGTACTTC.

The CDR3 is CATQRGSGYTF. Written as DNA, the CDR3 is TGTGCCACCCAGAGGGGGAGTGGCTACACCTTC. The J gene is TRBJ1-2, the V gene TRBV6-5; the D gene is possibly TRBD1 (6 bases). CDR3 length: 11 amino acids. Trimming stripped 10 bases from V and 7 bases from J, with 13 bases between. Germline CDR1 is MNHEY and CDR2 is SVGAGI.

This clone was counted only a few times. DNA for the CDR3: TGTGCCAGCAGTTCCCCGGGGAGGGCATATGGCTACACCTTC. It codes for CASSSPGRAYGYTF. The rearrangement links TRBV6-5 to TRBJ1-2; D call uncertain. Between the trimmed V and J ends, which lost 4 bases and 5 bases, there was a span of 14 bases. Per the germline V gene, CDR1 is MNHEY and CDR2 is SVGAGI. The CDR3 is 14 residues long.

The V and J genes are TRBV12-3 or TRBV12-4 and TRBJ2-5; D may be TRBD1 (6 bases). V was shortened by 3 bases and J by 5 bases, with 10 bases between the two germline ends. CDR3 length: 13 amino acids. The CDR3 protein is CASSFGTRETQYF. CDR3 nucleotide sequence: TGTGCCAGCAGTTTCGGGACACGGGAGACCCAGTACTTC.

V and J are TRBV7-8 and TRBJ2-2; 9 nucleotides line up with TRBD1. V shed 4 bases and J 3 bases; nucleotides not matched to a gene: 9. In germline, CDR1 is SGHVS, CDR2 FQNEAQ. This CDR3 has 17 amino acids. The CDR3 DNA sequence: TGTGCCAGCAGCTCCAATTTGGACAGGGGATACACCGGGGAGCTGTTTTTT. This gives the protein CASSSNLDRGYTGELFF.

The rearrangement uses TRBV18 and TRBJ2-3, with D possibly being TRBD1 (6 bases). Germline CDR1 KGHSH, CDR2 LQKENI. The CDR3 contains 16 residues. V was cut by 6 bases and J by 1 base, with 17 bases left in between. CDR3 sequence: CASSSVRGLGTDTQYF. Here the CDR3 DNA reads TGTGCCAGCTCCTCAGTGAGGGGGTTGGGCACAGATACGCAGTATTTT.

V and J are TRBV24-1 and TRBJ2-1, with 8 bases matching TRBD1. In germline, CDR1 is KGHDR, CDR2 SFDVKD. The CDR3 extends over 16 amino acids. With V trimmed by 2 bases and J by 10 bases, 12 bases remained unmatched. CDR3 in DNA: TGTGCCACCAGTGATTATCCCGGGACAGGCCACTGGGAGCAGTTCTTC. This gives the protein CATSDYPGTGHWEQFF.

This rearrangement joins TRBV18 to TRBJ1-2; possibly TRBD1 for D (5 bases). This CDR3 is built from 16 residues. The germline V and J ends were trimmed by 1 base and 3 bases, with 15 bases remaining between them. Germline CDR1 is KGHSH and CDR2 is LQKENI. CDR3 nucleotide sequence: TGTGCCAGCTCACCACTACCGGGACGGAGGGACTATGGCTACACCTTC. Amino acids: CASSPLPGRRDYGYTF.

This chain links TRBV27 with TRBJ1-3; no clear D. Trimming took off 2 bases at V and 2 bases at J, with 7 bases between the two ends. The length of the CDR3 is 14 residues. CDR1 is MNHEY and CDR2 is SMNVEV in the germline V gene (reference sequence). CDR3 residues: CASSLGRPGNTIYF. CDR3 nucleotides: TGTGCCAGCAGTTTAGGGCGACCTGGAAACACCATATATTTT.

The chain joins TRBV5-6 to TRBJ1-4; unclear D gene. The V gene lost 2 bases and the J gene lost 8 bases, with 13 bases spanning the gap. The length of the CDR3 is 14 residues. Germline CDR1 SGHDT, CDR2 YYEEEE. CDR3 nucleotides: TGTGCCAGCAGCTTAAGAGGAGCCACAGAAAAACTGTTTTTT. Residues: CASSLRGATEKLFF.

The V gene is TRBV11-2, the J gene TRBJ2-1; 8 bases match TRBD2. The CDR3 consists of 14 residues. Germline V CDR1 and CDR2: SGHAT, FQNNGV. V gave up 5 bases and J gave up 10 bases; unmatched junction bases: 10. CDR3 protein: CASSLSGGGLEQFF. For the CDR3, the DNA is TGTGCCAGCAGCCTCTCCGGGGGGGGATTGGAGCAGTTCTTC.